This T cell receptor (beta chain) derives from a study of blood T cell repertoires in COVID-19. On the study more broadly: COVID-19 samples collected from the United States, Italy and Spain covered acute and convalescent phases.

In the original analysis: The authors estimated nucleated cell counts from reference gene primer amplification. Clones were sequenced by immunoSEQ multiplex PCR, and TCRdb holds only the in-frame ones, with some missing. V, J and clone size were drawn from that table, and D and trimming were deduced from the DNA. The sample carries roughly 50,000 clones, roughly nine tenths recorded once. Looked up from germline, CDR1 is MNHEY and CDR2 is SMNVEV (reference sequence). The V segment lost 3 bases and the J segment 3 bases; nucleotides outside the gene matches: 0. The CDR3 is made up of 13 amino acids. This receptor was identified in a woman aged 55-69 years with active or convalescent COVID-19. The specimen sequenced was peripheral blood. The chain uses TRBV27 and TRBJ2-3; 7 bases map to TRBD1. CDR3 sequence: CASSFRGTDTQYF. CDR3 DNA sequence: TGTGCCAGCAGTTTCAGGGGGACAGATACGCAGTATTTT.